This T cell receptor (beta chain) was recorded in a study of T cell repertoires in aging, cancer and after chemotherapy. Study as a whole: Repeat sampling of healthy donors over several months to years showed clear clonal overlap. Study-level points and caveats: The repertoire data cannot show anything about immunological memory following chemotherapy. Median generation probability rose over the chemotherapy interval in each cancer cohort, suggesting rebound thymic output. In cancer patients, declining TCR diversity with age involved lost richness and lost evenness.

This clonotype appeared a single time. No antigen is known for it. Trimming removed 7 bases at V and 3 bases at J, with 12 bases between. Germline assignment: CDR1 SEHNR and CDR2 FQNEAQ (reference sequence). The CDR3 is made up of 13 amino acids. Rearranged V-D-J TRB sequences were amplified with a mixed TRB-A/B primer pool. Using its own MiXCR run on the multiplex PCR reads, TCRdb lists one record per CDR3 protein. The data contain around 10,000 distinct CDR3 sequences, 32% of them seen just once; the ten biggest clones take up about 19%. TCR beta rearrangements were amplified from peripheral blood genomic DNA.

Sequencing input: blood. This TCR was sampled from a human donor in good health. The donor label of this sample is uncertain. The chain couples TRBV7-9 to TRBJ1-1; no reliable D call. The CDR3 loop reads CASTPGWDTEAFF. The CDR3 DNA sequence: TGTGCCAGCACCCCAGGATGGGACACTGAAGCTTTCTTT.